This TCR beta chain was identified during a study of cytomegalovirus exposure and HLA in healthy donors (dated 2017 in TCRdb). For context, the study as a whole: According to a later analysis, the 120 or so validation repertoires were produced on the same platform as the 700 or so repertoires of the first cohort. The study aimed to test whether cataloging public T cell receptors could reveal signatures of past pathogen exposure. Besides the first cohort of 666 subjects, a separate validation cohort made up of roughly 130 different subjects was used. High-throughput TCR immunosequencing, statistical association of individual TCRs with disease status, and machine learning were combined to predict cytomegalovirus infection status.

Of note for this clone: Which antigen it targets is not known. One base away there is no much larger clone; base qualities are not given.

The donors were included in the validation cohort of 130 or so subjects, a group kept apart from the roughly 700-subject first cohort. Libraries were constructed by the immunoSEQ multiplex PCR assay. Per the source publication's procedure: A statistical classification framework was built to diagnose cytomegalovirus status from the catalog of TCR beta chain sequences. TCRdb re-hosts the immuneACCESS table, in-frame sequences only. Its copies lack some clones; in the studies checked, an unresolved V gene accounts for under half of them, and the cause for the rest is not known. Clone size and V and J calls were adopted from that table, with D and trimming inferred from the DNA. This sample comprises fewer than 250,000 clones, approximately 87% of them detected only once. 4.5% to 6% of the sample goes to the ten largest clones. General conclusions and limits of the study: While some public TCRs were present in many individuals, most TCR sequences turned up only very rarely across donors. A later analysis had no HLA typing for the validation cohort, so co-occurrence there was scored across all 110 or so repertoires. The authors suggested that the approach could potentially be extended to other disease states and immunological phenotypes. In a later analysis, TCRs clustered in the first cohort were found to also tend to co-occur in the roughly 110 validation repertoires, with approximately 93% of cluster scores above 0. The study gave a list of over 150 TCR beta chains associated with cytomegalovirus. A few of the identified cytomegalovirus-associated TCR beta chains were confirmed in vitro to be specific for cytomegalovirus antigens. Cytomegalovirus status was reported to be diagnosed by the classifier with high specificity and sensitivity in both the original and validation cohorts.

V loses 3 bases, J loses 2 bases, and the germline ends lie 13 bases apart. The germline V gene specifies SQVTM as CDR1 and ANQGSEA as CDR2. The CDR3, from cysteine to phenylalanine, totals 14 residues. Only the CDR3 part of the read is kept: 42 bases, read in frame from the first base. The rearrangement joined TRBV29-1 to TRBJ1-2, and possibly TRBD1, on 5 matching bases. This TCR derives from a woman under 30 in good health and CMV-seronegative. Specimen: PBMCs. Here the CDR3 is given as CSVEGDSLNYGYTF. The sequenced DNA: TGCAGCGTTGAGGGGGACTCCCTAAACTATGGCTACACCTTC. Extended through the reference TRBV29-1 and TRBJ1-2 proteins, this CDR3 yields the full variable domain: SAVISQKPSRDICQRGTSLTIQCQVDSQVTMMFWYRQQPGQSLTLIATANQGSEATYESGFVIDKFPISRPNLTFSTLTVSNMSPEDSSIYLCSVEGDSLNYGYTFGSGTRLTVV.